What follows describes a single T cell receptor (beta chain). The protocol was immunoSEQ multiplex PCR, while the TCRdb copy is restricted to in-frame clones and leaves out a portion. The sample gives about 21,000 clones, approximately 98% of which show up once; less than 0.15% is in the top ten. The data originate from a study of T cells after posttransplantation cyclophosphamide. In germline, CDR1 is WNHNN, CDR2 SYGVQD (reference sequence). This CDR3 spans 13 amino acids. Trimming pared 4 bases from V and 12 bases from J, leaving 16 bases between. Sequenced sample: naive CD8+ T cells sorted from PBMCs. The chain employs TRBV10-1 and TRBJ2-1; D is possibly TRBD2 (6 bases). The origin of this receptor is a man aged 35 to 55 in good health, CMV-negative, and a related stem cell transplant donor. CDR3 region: CASSGSMSGGQFF. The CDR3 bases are TGCGCCAGCAGTGGCTCAATGTCCGGGGGGCAGTTCTTC.